Included here is one TCR beta chain sequence, with context. The data originate from a study of blood T cells in healthy people across ages. A J-beta primer mix and a sample-barcoded 5' primer were used in a second PCR of about 7 to 12 cycles. In TCRdb, the 5' RACE reads were re-called with MiXCR into one record per CDR3 protein. The sample consists of hundreds of thousands of distinct CDR3 sequences, roughly half of them appearing once. Whenever a sample was processed, at least 7 million PBMCs were isolated. The specimen sequenced was blood. The source of this sequence is a woman older than 75 in good health.

The CDR3 nucleotides are TGTGCCAGCAGACGAGGACTAGCGGGAAACCCCGGGGAGCTGTTTTTT. Protein product: CASRRGLAGNPGELFF. The chain carries TRBV2 and TRBJ2-2, with 12 bases lining up with TRBD2. From germline, CDR1 is SNHLY and CDR2 FYNNEI. CDR3 length: 16 residues. V trimming: 6 bases; J trimming: 6 bases; junction bases outside the gene matches: 8.